The 14 T cell receptor beta chains below all came from one sample that was sequenced in a study of shared clonotypes between healthy human individuals. Some clones are missing from TCRdb's copy, which holds only in-frame ones; the method was immunoSEQ multiplex PCR. The sample comprises millions of clones, over 85% of which are singletons, and around 0.15% rests with the top ten. The material sequenced was naive CD4+ T cells sorted from blood. Subset defined: CD45RA+ positively selected. These receptors all stem from a man between 18 and 35 years old in good health.

The V and J genes are TRBV19 and TRBJ1-3, with TRBD1 as a possible D gene (5 bases). CDR1 and CDR2 (germline): LNHDA, SQIVND (reference sequence). V lost 3 bases to trimming and J lost 0 bases, with 18 bases between them. The CDR3 loop spans 18 amino acids. This CDR3 reads CASSMGPLGGVSGNTIYF. CDR3 bases: TGTGCCAGTAGTATGGGGCCGCTTGGTGGGGTCTCTGGAAACACCATATATTTT.

This chain joins TRBV6-1 and TRBJ1-4; D unresolved. The CDR3 is 13 amino acids. Trimming took 6 bases from V and 2 from J, leaving 7 bases between them. Germline assignment: CDR1 MNHNS and CDR2 SASEGT. CDR3 protein: CASRRLTNEKLFF. Written as DNA, the CDR3 is TGTGCCAGCAGACGACTGACTAATGAAAAACTGTTTTTT.

V and J are TRBV30 and TRBJ2-7; the D is unclear. This CDR3 spans 12 amino acids. Trimming took off 4 bases at V and 5 bases at J, with 12 bases between the two ends. The germline V gene encodes CDR1 GTSNPN and CDR2 SVGIG (reference sequence). The CDR3 protein is CAWNNLRHEQYF. The CDR3 bases are TGTGCCTGGAATAACCTCCGCCACGAGCAGTACTTC.

J is TRBJ2-7 and V is TRBV4-1; TRBD2 agrees at 9 bases. Germline V gene data show CDR1 as MGHRA and CDR2 as YSYEKL. The length of the CDR3 is 15 residues. The V and J ends lost 4 bases and 3 bases, in that order; junction bases with no gene match: 7. CDR3: CASSLDIAGVYEQYF. The CDR3 nucleotides read TGCGCCAGCAGCCTCGATATAGCGGGAGTCTACGAGCAGTACTTC.

The chain is built from TRBV30 and TRBJ2-7; D is undetermined. The CDR3 length is 13 residues. CDR1 and CDR2 from the germline V gene are GTSNPN and SVGIG (reference sequence). Trimming took off 4 bases at V and 3 bases at J, with 13 bases between the two ends. CDR3 region: CAWTGWAHYEQYF. The CDR3 DNA reads TGTGCCTGGACGGGCTGGGCCCACTACGAGCAGTACTTC.

The chain has TRBV11-2 and TRBJ2-2, with 8 bases that match TRBD1. The CDR3 totals 16 residues. V was clipped by 0 bases and J by 6 bases; unmatched bases: 6. Germline CDR1 is SGHAT and CDR2 is FQNNGV. The CDR3, as DNA: TGTGCCAGCAGCTTAGAAGGCAGGGGGCACGCCGGGGAGCTGTTTTTT. It codes for CASSLEGRGHAGELFF.

V gene TRBV5-1 combines with J gene TRBJ1-1; tentatively, D is TRBD1 (6 bases). V was cut by 5 bases and J by 2 bases, with 13 bases left in between. Looked up from germline, CDR1 is SGHRS and CDR2 is YFSETQ. The CDR3 contains 14 residues. CDR3 nucleotide sequence: TGCGCCAGCAGACTCCCCGGGACAAACACTGAAGCTTTCTTT. Translating gives CASRLPGTNTEAFF.

This clone has only a few counts. The rearrangement links TRBV29-1 to TRBJ1-1; unclear D gene. The ends were cut back, 2 bases at V and 0 bases at J, with 4 bases in the middle. This CDR3 has 12 amino acids. Per germline, CDR1 SQVTM and CDR2 ANQGSEA. The DNA of the CDR3 is TGCAGCGTTGAACGAGTGAACACTGAAGCTTTCTTT. It specifies CSVERVNTEAFF.

The gene calls are TRBV11-2 and TRBJ2-1; no clear D. CDR1 is SGHAT and CDR2 is FQNNGV in the germline V gene. This CDR3 contains 14 residues. Between the trimmed V and J ends, which lost 5 bases and 5 bases, there was a span of 13 bases. CDR3 bases: TGTGCCAGCAGCCCTCTTAGGGATGACAATGAGCAGTTCTTC. Encoded protein: CASSPLRDDNEQFF. Drawing the rest from reference TRBV11-2 and TRBJ2-1, the complete variable domain is EAGVAQSPRYKIIEKRQSVAFWCNPISGHATLYWYQQILGQGPKLLIQFQNNGVVDDSQLPKDRFSAERLKGVDSTLKIQPAKLEDSAVYLCASSPLRDDNEQFFGPGTRLTVL.

On this clone itself: Sequence at one end of the junction differs from germline and may be a read error. The same CDR3 also results from other DNA sequences found in this sample. The chain combines TRBV30 with TRBJ1-3; no firm D call. The germline CDR1 and CDR2 sequences are GTSNPN and SVGIG (reference sequence). The CDR3 contains 13 residues. The CDR3: CAWTRDSGNTIYF. The CDR3 coding sequence is TGCGCCTGGACCCGTGACTCTGGAAACACCATATATTTT.

This rearrangement joins TRBV25-1 to TRBJ2-2; 8 bases are shared with TRBD1. Germline CDR1 and CDR2: MGHDK and SYGVNS. V dropped 6 bases and J dropped 1; count of bases not matched to a gene: 10. This CDR3 contains 17 residues. Here the CDR3 DNA reads TGTGCCAGCAGGGCGGACGCCGGGACAGGGAACACCGGGGAGCTGTTTTTT. Translated, it gives CASRADAGTGNTGELFF.

This clone appeared once. The rearrangement links TRBV6-5 to TRBJ1-1; TRBD1 matches 8 bases. The CDR3 spans 15 residues. V lost 6 bases, J lost 3 bases, and 9 bases stayed unmatched. Germline V CDR1 and CDR2: MNHEY, SVGAGI. In nucleotides, the CDR3 is TGTGCCAGCAGCTACGACAGGGGCAGGGACACTGAAGCTTTCTTT. Residues: CASSYDRGRDTEAFF.

This sequence joins TRBV2 and TRBJ2-1; D is undetermined. Germline values: CDR1 SNHLY, CDR2 FYNNEI. V shed 8 bases and J shed 3 bases, with 8 bases lying between them. The CDR3 sequence is 12 residues long. In DNA, the CDR3 is TGTGCCAGCTCAACGGGCTACAATGAGCAGTTCTTC. Translating gives CASSTGYNEQFF.

This clone was seen a few times. This chain uses TRBV19 with TRBJ1-6; no firm D call. The CDR3 length is 14 residues. Germline CDR1 and CDR2: LNHDA and SQIVND (reference sequence). Trimming left V 8 bases short and J 10 bases short, with 18 bases between. DNA for the CDR3: TGTGCCAGTTCCCCTACAGTCGGCCAGTCACCCCTCCACTTT. It codes for CASSPTVGQSPLHF.